The next 20 T cell receptor beta chains were all read from a single sample in a study of early stage breast cancer tumors. TCRdb's table, derived via immunoSEQ multiplex PCR, lists solely in-frame clones and lacks some. The table records some 36,000 clones, under 80% of them present only once. The sequenced material came from blood. The receptors were sampled from a person aged 55 to 70 with breast cancer.

The V call is TRBV6-5, the J call TRBJ1-1; maybe TRBD1 (5 bases). V was pared by 5 bases and J by 7 bases, with 11 bases between. The CDR3 has 12 residues. Germline CDR1 MNHEY, CDR2 SVGAGI. The CDR3 sequence is CASSGGPGEAFF. CDR3 nucleotide sequence: TGTGCCAGCAGTGGGGGACCGGGTGAAGCTTTCTTT.

This rearrangement joins TRBV28 to TRBJ1-5; no definite D call. Germline CDR1 MDHEN, CDR2 SYDVKM. The CDR3 length is 17 residues. Trimming cost V 2 bases and J 3 bases, with 17 bases left between them. This CDR3 reads CASSLRLVGRLNQPQHF. CDR3 nucleotide sequence: TGTGCCAGCAGTTTACGGTTGGTCGGGCGGCTCAATCAGCCCCAGCATTTT. Full variable domain (remainder filled in from reference TRBV28 and TRBJ1-5): DVKVTQSSRYLVKRTGEKVFLECVQDMDHENMFWYRQDPGLGLRLIYFSYDVKMKEKGDIPEGYSVSREKKERFSLILESASTNQTSMYLCASSLRLVGRLNQPQHFGDGTRLSIL.

This CDR3 reads CASSLGYRASGNTIYF. CDR3 bases: TGCGCCAGCAGCTTGGGTTATAGAGCCTCTGGAAACACCATATATTTT. The chain uses TRBV5-1 and TRBJ1-3; D unresolved. V was trimmed by 0 bases and J by 0 bases, leaving 10 bases between them. This CDR3 comprises 16 residues. Germline V lookup: CDR1 SGHRS, CDR2 YFSETQ.

This clone has just one count. This sequence joins TRBV11-2 and TRBJ1-1; 11 bases are shared with TRBD1. Germline CDR1 is SGHAT and CDR2 is FQNNGV. The CDR3 has 14 amino acids. V shed 6 bases, J shed 6 bases, and the junction held 6 bases outside the gene matches. The CDR3 DNA is TGTGCCAGCAGGGGAACGGGACAGGGGGCTGAAGCTTTCTTT. It translates to CASRGTGQGAEAFF.

This clone was detected a few times. The V and J genes are TRBV19 and TRBJ1-5; D unresolved. The CDR3 is 13 amino acids. CDR1 is LNHDA and CDR2 is SQIVND in the germline V gene (reference sequence). Trimming stripped 6 bases from V and 6 bases from J, with 12 bases between. The CDR3 is CASSNPSGQPQHF. For the CDR3, the DNA is TGTGCCAGTAGCAATCCATCCGGTCAGCCCCAGCATTTT.

The CDR3 reads CASRLTGTSGYTF. The CDR3 coding sequence is TGTGCCAGCAGGCTTACAGGGACCAGCGGCTACACCTTC. The V call is TRBV28, the J call TRBJ1-2; D possibly corresponds to TRBD1 (6 bases). V was cut by 6 bases and J by 8 bases, with 16 bases left in between. The germline CDR1 and CDR2 sequences are MDHEN and SYDVKM. The CDR3 is made up of 13 amino acids.

The V gene is TRBV19, the J gene TRBJ1-1, with no clear D. V was pared by 9 bases and J by 4 bases, with 12 bases between. In germline, CDR1 is LNHDA, CDR2 SQIVND (reference sequence). This CDR3 is built from 12 residues. The CDR3 loop reads CASRHWSTEAFF. As DNA, the CDR3 is TGTGCCAGCCGGCATTGGTCCACTGAAGCTTTCTTT. Full variable domain (missing parts from reference TRBV19 and TRBJ1-1): DGGITQSPKYLFRKEGQNVTLSCEQNLNHDAMYWYRQDPGQGLRLIYYSQIVNDFQKGDIAEGYSVSREKKESFPLTVTSAQKNPTAFYLCASRHWSTEAFFGQGTRLTVV.

The chain uses TRBV28 and TRBJ1-6; possible D gene TRBD1, 5 bases. V was pared by 3 bases and J by 2 bases, with 8 bases between. Germline loops: CDR1 MDHEN, CDR2 SYDVKM. The CDR3 has 15 amino acids. For the CDR3, the DNA is TGTGCCAGCAGTTTGGGGGGTACCTATAATTCACCCCTCCACTTT. The encoded protein is CASSLGGTYNSPLHF.

V usage is TRBV13 and J usage is TRBJ1-5; 9 nucleotides align to TRBD1. The CDR3 spans 14 residues. With V trimmed by 3 bases and J by 6 bases, 3 bases remained unmatched. CDR1 is PRHDT, CDR2 FYEKMQ, per germline (reference sequence). The CDR3 DNA is TGTGCCAGCAGCTTGGGACAGGGTGGTCAGCCCCAGCATTTT. Translated: CASSLGQGGQPQHF.

The chain employs TRBV29-1 and TRBJ1-2; a weak D match, TRBD1 (5 bases). Trimming left V 7 bases short and J 2 bases short, with 14 bases between. CDR1 and CDR2 from the germline V gene are SQVTM and ANQGSEA. This CDR3 is 13 amino acids long. CDR3 DNA: TGCAGCGCCGACCGGGGCAGAAACTATGGCTACACCTTC. It translates to CSADRGRNYGYTF.

The CDR3 sequence: CASSKTGPNQPQHF. DNA of the CDR3: TGTGCCAGCAGTAAGACAGGGCCCAATCAGCCCCAGCATTTT. The chain carries TRBV6-1 and TRBJ1-5; TRBD1 agrees at 7 bases. V lost 5 bases to trimming and J lost 3 bases; unmatched junction nucleotides: 4. This CDR3 has 14 amino acids. CDR1 is MNHNS, CDR2 SASEGT, per germline.

This chain uses TRBV18 with TRBJ2-1; 11 positions match TRBD2. The V gene's germline CDR1 is KGHSH and CDR2 LQKENI. The V gene end was trimmed by 4 bases and the J gene end by 3 bases; junction bases not matched to a gene: 5. The CDR3 extends over 16 amino acids. CDR3 in amino acids: CASSRGTSGNYNEQFF. DNA of the CDR3: TGTGCCAGCTCACGGGGGACTAGCGGAAACTACAATGAGCAGTTCTTC.

The J gene is TRBJ2-7, the V gene TRBV5-1; D might be TRBD1 (5 bases). The germline CDR1 and CDR2 sequences are SGHRS and YFSETQ. V was pared by 2 bases and J by 4 bases, with 13 bases between. This CDR3 region has 14 residues. The CDR3 sequence: CASSLDQRGYEQYF. The DNA of the CDR3 is TGCGCCAGCAGCTTAGACCAAAGGGGTTACGAGCAGTACTTC.

The V call is TRBV10-3, the J call TRBJ2-3, with D hard to call. The CDR3 is 13 amino acids. V was clipped by 5 bases and J by 3 bases, with 9 bases between them. CDR1 ENHRY and CDR2 SYGVKD come from the germline V gene. The CDR3 nucleotides read TGTGCCATCAGTCCAGCAGGTACAGATACGCAGTATTTT. It is translated as CAISPAGTDTQYF.

This chain joins TRBV6-5 and TRBJ1-6; TRBD1 agrees at 7 bases. CDR1 and CDR2 (germline): MNHEY, SVGAGI. The ends lost 0 bases at V and 13 bases at J; junction bases unmatched: 3. This CDR3 spans 13 amino acids. This CDR3 is CASSYSNRGPLHF. The CDR3 region has the DNA TGTGCCAGCAGTTACTCGAACAGGGGTCCCCTCCACTTT.

This chain connects TRBV18 to TRBJ2-5; 8 bases fit TRBD1. Germline values: CDR1 KGHSH, CDR2 LQKENI. The CDR3 totals 13 residues. J gave up 5 bases and V 2 bases, and 1 base lay outside the gene matches. The CDR3 DNA reads as TGTGCCAGCTCACCAGGACAGGGCGAGACCCAGTACTTC. As protein: CASSPGQGETQYF.

The genes are TRBV27 and TRBJ1-2; D is uncertain. Trimming removed 0 bases at V and 4 bases at J, with 15 bases between. The CDR3 totals 16 residues. Germline CDR1 is MNHEY and CDR2 is SMNVEV (reference sequence). In nucleotides, the CDR3 is TGTGCCAGCAGTTTATCGTATTCCCAGCGGTTCTATGGCTACACCTTC. Translation: CASSLSYSQRFYGYTF.

A few counts support this clone. The CDR3 sequence: CSAGETGELFF. The CDR3 DNA is TGCAGCGCCGGGGAAACCGGGGAGCTGTTTTTT. The chain is built from TRBV29-1 and TRBJ2-2, with D possibly TRBD2 on 5 matching bases. Germline lookup yields CDR1 SQVTM and CDR2 ANQGSEA. Trimming took off 7 bases at V and 5 bases at J, with 8 bases between the two ends. The CDR3 spans 11 residues.

The rearrangement links TRBV18 to TRBJ1-5; 8 nucleotides match TRBD1. In germline, CDR1 is KGHSH, CDR2 LQKENI. The trim removed 6 bases at V and 4 bases at J, leaving 8 bases unmatched. CDR3 size: 15 residues. The CDR3 is CASSPTGGGNQPQHF. The CDR3 DNA follows: TGTGCCAGCTCCCCAACAGGGGGAGGTAATCAGCCCCAGCATTTT. The full variable domain, rest sourced from reference TRBV18 and TRBJ1-5, is NAGVMQNPRHLVRRRGQEARLRCSPMKGHSHVYWYRQLPEEGLKFMVYLQKENIIDESGMPKERFSAEFPKEGPSILRIQQVVRGDSAAYFCASSPTGGGNQPQHFGDGTRLSIL.

This chain connects TRBV9 to TRBJ2-5; possible D gene TRBD1, 5 bases. The CDR3 loop spans 14 amino acids. Germline CDR1 is SGDLS and CDR2 is YYNGEE. V was pared by 4 bases and J by 7 bases, with 17 bases between. The CDR3 protein is CASSNDNRQGTQYF. The CDR3 DNA follows: TGTGCCAGCAGCAATGACAATCGGCAGGGGACCCAGTACTTC.